Included here is one T cell receptor beta chain sequence, with context. Trimming took off 3 bases at V and 4 bases at J, with 11 bases between the two ends. The CDR3 runs to 14 residues. Germline CDR1 reads SGHRS; CDR2 reads YFSETQ. The source of the sample is a study of read filtering for tumor transcriptome and immune sequencing. Molecular barcoded adaptors covering alpha/delta and beta/gamma chains were used on approximately 400 ng RNA. Via MiXCR, TCRdb re-called the reads, giving one row per CDR3 protein. The repertoire holds about 86,000 distinct CDR3 sequences, roughly an eighth seen once, with about 15% in the top ten.

The receptor comes from a donor aged 40 or over with multiple myeloma. The chain recombines TRBV5-1 with TRBJ1-5; D is uncertain. The sequenced material came from a population of CD138-negative cells sorted from bone marrow. CDR3 sequence: CASSSGVGNQPQHF. CDR3 nucleotides: TGCGCCAGCAGCTCGGGAGTTGGGAATCAGCCCCAGCATTTT.